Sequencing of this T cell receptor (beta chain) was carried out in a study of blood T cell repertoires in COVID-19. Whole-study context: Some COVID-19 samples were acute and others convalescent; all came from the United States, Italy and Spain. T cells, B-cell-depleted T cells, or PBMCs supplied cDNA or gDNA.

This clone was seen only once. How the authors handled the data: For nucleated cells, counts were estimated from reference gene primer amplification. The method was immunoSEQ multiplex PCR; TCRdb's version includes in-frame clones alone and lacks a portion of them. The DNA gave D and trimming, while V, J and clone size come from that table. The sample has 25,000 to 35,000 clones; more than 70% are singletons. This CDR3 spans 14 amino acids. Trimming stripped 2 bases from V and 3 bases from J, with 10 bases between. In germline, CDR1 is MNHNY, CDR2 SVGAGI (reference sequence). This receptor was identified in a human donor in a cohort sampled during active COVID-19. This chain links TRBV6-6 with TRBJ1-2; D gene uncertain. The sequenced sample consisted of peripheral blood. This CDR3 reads CASSYERGYYGYTF. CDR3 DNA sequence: TGTGCCAGCAGTTACGAGCGGGGATACTATGGCTACACCTTC.